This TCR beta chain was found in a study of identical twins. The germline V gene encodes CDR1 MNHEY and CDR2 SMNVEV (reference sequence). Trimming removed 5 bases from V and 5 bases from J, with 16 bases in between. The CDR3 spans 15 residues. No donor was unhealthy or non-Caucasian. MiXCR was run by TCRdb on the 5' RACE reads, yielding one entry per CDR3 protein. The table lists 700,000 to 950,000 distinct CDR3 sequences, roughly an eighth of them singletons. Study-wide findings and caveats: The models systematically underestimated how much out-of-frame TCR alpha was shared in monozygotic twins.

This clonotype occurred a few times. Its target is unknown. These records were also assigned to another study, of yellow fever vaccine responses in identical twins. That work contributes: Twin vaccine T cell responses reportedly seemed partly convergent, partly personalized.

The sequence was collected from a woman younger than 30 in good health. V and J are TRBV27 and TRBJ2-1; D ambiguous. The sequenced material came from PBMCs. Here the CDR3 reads CASSARRGANNEQFF. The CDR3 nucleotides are TGTGCCAGCAGTGCCCGGAGAGGAGCTAACAATGAGCAGTTCTTC.